This T cell receptor beta chain comes out of a study of blood T cell repertoires in COVID-19. For the study at large: Whether acute or convalescent, the COVID-19 samples came from the United States, Italy and Spain. In each case, the material was cDNA or gDNA derived from T cells, B-cell-depleted T cells, or PBMCs.

CDR3 length: 13 amino acids. Trimming took 6 bases from V and 7 from J; bases not matched to a gene: 5. Germline CDR1 KGHDR, CDR2 SFDVKD. Assay: immunoSEQ multiplex PCR; the TCRdb copy retains only in-frame clones and omits some. The table records 150,000 to 200,000 clones, about 86% of them present only once. The sample was peripheral blood. The TCR comes from a man aged 50 to 59 with active or convalescent COVID-19. The rearrangement links TRBV24-1 to TRBJ2-1; 7 nucleotides agree with TRBD2. DNA for the CDR3: TGTGCCACCAGTCTGAGGACTAGTAATGAGCAGTTCTTC. Translating gives CATSLRTSNEQFF.